These 31 T cell receptor beta chains came from one sample sequenced in a study of cytomegalovirus exposure and HLA in healthy donors (dated by TCRdb to about 2017). The protocol used for the library was the immunoSEQ multiplex PCR assay. A mixture of 60 forward primers for TCR Vbeta segments and 13 reverse primers for TCR Jbeta segments was used in the multiplex PCR. TCRdb stores this immuneACCESS table with in-frame sequences only. Part of the clones is absent; in the studies checked, under half of the shortfall reflects unresolved V genes, and no reason is known for the rest. The sample contains about 120,000 clones, around 82% of them found a single time. 3.6% of the sample is held by the ten biggest clonotypes. The specimen was PBMCs. These receptors all come from a middle-aged woman in good health and CMV-seropositive.

V and J are TRBV6-4 and TRBJ2-2; D not certain. Germline V gene data show CDR1 as MRHNA and CDR2 as SNTAGT. Trimming pared 5 bases from V and 3 bases from J, leaving 7 bases between. The CDR3 is 13 residues long. DNA of the CDR3: TGTGCCAGCAGTCAGGAACACACCGGGGAGCTGTTTTTT. It codes for CASSQEHTGELFF.

The J gene is TRBJ2-3, the V gene TRBV27, with D tentatively TRBD2 (6 bases). The germline gives CDR1 MNHEY, CDR2 SMNVEV (reference sequence). This CDR3 is 15 amino acids long. Trimming removed 7 bases at V and 9 bases at J, with 23 bases between. CDR3 region: CASTRTIASGATQYF. The CDR3 DNA reads as TGTGCCAGCACCCGGACTATCGCGTCTGGAGCGACGCAGTATTTT.

The V gene is TRBV5-6, the J gene TRBJ1-1; D is uncertain. Germline V CDR1 and CDR2: SGHDT, YYEEEE. V lost 4 bases and J lost 4, with 14 bases in between. The CDR3 loop spans 14 amino acids. CDR3 nucleotide sequence: TGTGCCAGCAGCCACGTTGAGGGCCCCACTGAAGCTTTCTTT. Protein: CASSHVEGPTEAFF.

The chain has TRBV6-1 and TRBJ2-5; 7 bases are shared with TRBD1. Trimming cost V 2 bases and J 1 base; bases outside gene matches: 4. Germline V gives CDR1 MNHNS, CDR2 SASEGT. The CDR3 is 15 residues long. The CDR3: CASSETGQFQETQYF. The CDR3 DNA follows: TGTGCCAGCAGTGAAACGGGACAGTTCCAAGAGACCCAGTACTTC.

The chain joins TRBV2 to TRBJ2-2, with 8 bases fitting TRBD1. V shed 9 bases, J shed 4 bases, and the junction held 1 base outside the gene matches. In germline, CDR1 is SNHLY, CDR2 FYNNEI. The CDR3 is 12 amino acids. Here the CDR3 DNA reads TGTGCCAGTGGACAGGGCACCGGGGAGCTGTTTTTT. Translated: CASGQGTGELFF.

This rearrangement joins TRBV18 to TRBJ1-2; 7 bases are a match to TRBD1. The CDR3 runs to 15 residues. V was clipped by 2 bases and J by 3 bases; unmatched bases: 6. Germline V gives CDR1 KGHSH, CDR2 LQKENI. The CDR3 protein is CASSPTSDRDYGYTF. The CDR3 bases are TGTGCCAGCTCACCAACCTCAGACAGGGACTATGGCTACACCTTC.

The rearrangement links TRBV27 to TRBJ2-1; a weak D match, TRBD1 (6 bases). This CDR3 contains 16 residues. Deletions cut 2 bases from V and 2 bases from J, with 13 bases between. Germline V CDR1 and CDR2: MNHEY, SMNVEV (reference sequence). CDR3 in DNA: TGTGCCAGCAGTTTAGGGCAGGGGACCCCCTACAATGAGCAGTTCTTC. Translated: CASSLGQGTPYNEQFF.

This chain uses TRBV4-1 with TRBJ2-1; 14 bases are shared with TRBD2. The V gene end was trimmed by 1 base and the J gene end by 7 bases; junction bases not matched to a gene: 3. Germline CDR1 is MGHRA and CDR2 is YSYEKL. The CDR3 is made up of 16 amino acids. CDR3 bases: TGCGCCAGCAGCCAAGGGGGACTAGCGGGAGCGAATGAGCAGTTCTTC. This gives the protein CASSQGGLAGANEQFF.

This clone was recorded once. This chain joins TRBV27 and TRBJ1-1; no reliable D call. Trimming took off 7 bases at V and 2 bases at J, with 11 bases between the two ends. The CDR3 spans 13 residues. Germline V lookup: CDR1 MNHEY, CDR2 SMNVEV (reference sequence). The CDR3: CASTNLANTEAFF. In DNA, the CDR3 is TGTGCCAGCACCAACCTGGCAAACACTGAAGCTTTCTTT.

The chain combines TRBV15 with TRBJ1-6, with 10 bases fitting TRBD1. The J segment lost 6 bases and the V segment lost 5 bases, leaving 4 bases of the junction unmatched. Germline V lookup: CDR1 LNHNV, CDR2 YYDKDF (reference sequence). CDR3 length: 15 amino acids. In DNA form, the CDR3 reads TGTGCCACCAGCTCTGGGACAGGGGCTAATTCACCCCTCCACTTT. Amino acids: CATSSGTGANSPLHF.

CDR3 sequence reads: CASSLVLSEQFF. For the CDR3, the DNA is TGTGCCAGCAGCTTGGTCTTGAGCGAGCAGTTCTTC. V and J are TRBV5-6 and TRBJ2-1; the D is unclear. This CDR3 is built from 12 residues. Germline assignment: CDR1 SGHDT and CDR2 YYEEEE. V was trimmed by 0 bases and J by 10 bases, leaving 8 bases between them.

The CDR3 loop is CASREVGGSYNEQFF. CDR3 coding DNA: TGTGCCAGCAGAGAGGTAGGGGGCTCCTACAATGAGCAGTTCTTC. The gene calls are TRBV11-2 and TRBJ2-1; possibly TRBD1 for D (6 bases). The CDR3 runs to 15 residues. Germline V lookup: CDR1 SGHAT, CDR2 FQNNGV. Trimming pared 6 bases from V and 0 bases from J, leaving 12 bases between. Looking up the rest from reference TRBV11-2 and TRBJ2-1 gives the full variable domain: EAGVAQSPRYKIIEKRQSVAFWCNPISGHATLYWYQQILGQGPKLLIQFQNNGVVDDSQLPKDRFSAERLKGVDSTLKIQPAKLEDSAVYLCASREVGGSYNEQFFGPGTRLTVL.

The chain combines TRBV28 with TRBJ2-7; 11 bases agree with TRBD2. In germline, CDR1 is MDHEN, CDR2 SYDVKM. V lost 7 bases and J lost 0; bases outside the gene matches: 11. The CDR3 extends over 17 amino acids. CDR3 loop: CASILGLAGASSYEQYF. The CDR3 region has the DNA TGTGCCAGCATCCTAGGACTAGCGGGTGCGAGCTCCTACGAGCAGTACTTC.

The chain combines TRBV11-3 with TRBJ1-6; the match to TRBD1 covers 8 bases. Germline lookup yields CDR1 SGHNT and CDR2 YENEEA. V dropped 1 base and J dropped 7; count of bases not matched to a gene: 6. This CDR3 spans 16 amino acids. CDR3 bases: TGTGCCAGCAGCTTAGGAGGGACAGGTCCAAATTCACCCCTCCACTTT. Amino acids: CASSLGGTGPNSPLHF.

The chain couples TRBV28 to TRBJ1-2; D gene uncertain. The CDR3 runs 13 residues. Germline CDR1 and CDR2: MDHEN and SYDVKM. With 6 bases removed from V and 4 bases from J, the gap between germline ends came to 12 bases. The CDR3 coding sequence is TGTGCCAGCAGGCAAACACCCTCCTATGGCTACACCTTC. Protein: CASRQTPSYGYTF.

V gene TRBV18 combines with J gene TRBJ2-1; 7 bases align to TRBD2. The ends lost 0 bases at V and 10 bases at J; junction bases unmatched: 18. Per the germline V gene, CDR1 is KGHSH and CDR2 is LQKENI. The CDR3 has 18 residues. The CDR3 DNA reads as TGTGCCAGCTCACCACCTCTTCGACTAGCTGTGGTACATCGAGAGCAGTTCTTC. The encoded protein is CASSPPLRLAVVHREQFF.

The rearrangement uses TRBV7-9 and TRBJ2-4, with D uncertain. CDR1 SEHNR and CDR2 FQNEAQ come from the germline V gene (reference sequence). V was cut by 0 bases and J by 0 bases, with 9 bases left in between. This CDR3 region has 16 residues. CDR3 residues: CASSLAMGLAKNIQYF. The CDR3 DNA reads as TGTGCCAGCAGCTTAGCGATGGGCCTAGCCAAAAACATTCAGTACTTC.

The rearrangement joins TRBV5-5 to TRBJ1-2; possible D gene TRBD1, 6 bases. Germline V gene data show CDR1 as SGHKS and CDR2 as YYEKEE (reference sequence). The CDR3 length is 15 residues. V was pared by 3 bases and J by 7 bases, with 19 bases between. CDR3: CASSSEAGGRRGYTF. The CDR3, as DNA: TGTGCCAGCAGCTCGGAGGCGGGGGGGCGGCGTGGCTACACCTTC.

The genes are TRBV5-1 and TRBJ2-1; D is undetermined. CDR1 and CDR2 from the germline V gene are SGHRS and YFSETQ. This CDR3 region has 13 residues. Between the trimmed V and J ends, which lost 6 bases and 8 bases, there was a span of 15 bases. CDR3 nucleotide sequence: TGCGCCAGCACTGGCGGATACTCCGATGAGCAGTTCTTC. Protein product: CASTGGYSDEQFF.

The sample holds a few counts of this clone. The genes are TRBV10-3 and TRBJ2-3; 7 nucleotides line up with TRBD1. The CDR3 contains 14 residues. The ends lost 10 bases at V and 0 bases at J; junction bases unmatched: 7. Germline V CDR1 and CDR2: ENHRY, SYGVKD. CDR3 DNA: TGTGCCACGAAGACAGGGCCTAGCACAGATACGCAGTATTTT. Translating it yields CATKTGPSTDTQYF.

The chain's CDR3 is CASSRRLAGEAGELFF. Here the CDR3 DNA reads TGTGCCAGCAGCCGCAGACTAGCGGGAGAGGCCGGGGAGCTGTTTTTT. This sequence joins TRBV4-2 and TRBJ2-2; 12 bases line up with TRBD2. This CDR3 has 16 residues. V was pared by 4 bases and J by 6 bases, with 6 bases of the junction left unmatched. Per germline, CDR1 LGHNA and CDR2 YNFKEQ.

This clone was detected only once. V is TRBV4-2 and J is TRBJ1-2, with TRBD1 matching 8 bases. Trimming took 1 base from V and 3 from J; bases not matched to a gene: 7. Germline V gene sequence: CDR1 LGHNA, CDR2 YNFKEQ. CDR3 length equals 16 residues. In DNA form, the CDR3 reads TGTGCCAGCAGCCAAGGACAGGGGATCGGGGACTATGGCTACACCTTC. This sequence encodes CASSQGQGIGDYGYTF.

The chain is built from TRBV5-4 and TRBJ2-7; TRBD1 aligns across 7 bases. CDR1 SGHNT and CDR2 YYREEE come from the germline V gene (reference sequence). CDR3 size: 13 residues. Trimming at V came to 5 bases and at J to 0 bases, leaving 2 bases not matched to a gene. This chain's CDR3 is CASRDRTSYEQYF. CDR3 nucleotides: TGTGCCAGCAGGGACAGGACCTCCTACGAGCAGTACTTC.

The chain combines TRBV15 with TRBJ2-1; 12 nucleotides match TRBD2. CDR1 is LNHNV, CDR2 YYDKDF, per germline (reference sequence). The V gene end was trimmed by 1 base and the J gene end by 6 bases; junction bases not matched to a gene: 4. This CDR3 contains 16 residues. Here the CDR3 DNA reads TGTGCCACCAGCAGAGTGACTAGCGGGAGTCCCAATGAGCAGTTCTTC. Residues: CATSRVTSGSPNEQFF.

The V and J genes are TRBV11-2 and TRBJ2-1; possibly TRBD2 for D (7 bases). The germline V gene encodes CDR1 SGHAT and CDR2 FQNNGV. V was shortened by 5 bases and J by 7 bases, with 18 bases between the two germline ends. The CDR3 consists of 15 residues. The CDR3 DNA sequence: TGTGCCAGCAGCGTCGGGACTATGGGGGCGAATGAGCAGTTCTTC. Translated: CASSVGTMGANEQFF.

This clone was seen a handful of times. The J gene is TRBJ2-7, the V gene TRBV19, with D possibly being TRBD1 (5 bases). Trimming left V 5 bases short and J 1 base short, with 9 bases between. Germline assignment: CDR1 LNHDA and CDR2 SQIVND (reference sequence). This CDR3 comprises 13 residues. Written as DNA, the CDR3 is TGTGCCAGTAGTTCAGGGTTATCCTACGAGCAGTACTTC. Amino acids: CASSSGLSYEQYF.

This clone was observed a few times. The rearrangement joins TRBV28 to TRBJ1-3; TRBD1 is a possible D gene (6 bases). Trimming shortened V by 5 bases and J by 0 bases, and 11 bases separated the two germline ends. From germline, CDR1 is MDHEN and CDR2 SYDVKM. The CDR3 has 15 residues. Here the CDR3 reads CASSPQGYSGNTIYF. Here the CDR3 DNA reads TGTGCCAGCAGTCCCCAGGGGTACTCTGGAAACACCATATATTTT.

The DNA for the CDR3 is TGTGCCAGCAAACACAGGGGGCCCGGCACTGAAGCTTTCTTT. Encoded protein: CASKHRGPGTEAFF. V usage is TRBV25-1 and J usage is TRBJ1-1; 9 positions agree with TRBD1. This CDR3 is built from 14 residues. With V trimmed by 7 bases and J by 4 bases, 7 bases remained unmatched. CDR1 is MGHDK, CDR2 SYGVNS, per germline.

This rearrangement joins TRBV6-1 to TRBJ1-2; 7 positions match TRBD1. The ends lost 6 bases at V and 4 bases at J; junction bases unmatched: 11. CDR3 length equals 15 residues. Germline CDR1 reads MNHNS; CDR2 reads SASEGT. CDR3 bases: TGTGCCAGCAGAGGGGACAGCTCCTCTCTCTATGGCTACACCTTC. Translation: CASRGDSSSLYGYTF.

The CDR3 loop is CASSAGVGTTYEQYF. The CDR3 DNA is TGTGCCAGCAGCGCCGGAGTCGGGACTACCTACGAGCAGTACTTC. The chain carries TRBV11-2 and TRBJ2-7, with TRBD2 matching over 7 bases. V was pared by 5 bases and J by 2 bases, with 9 bases of the junction left unmatched. The CDR3 extends over 15 amino acids. Per germline, CDR1 SGHAT and CDR2 FQNNGV.

The sample holds a few counts of this clone. The V gene is TRBV5-1, the J gene TRBJ2-1, with a possible D match to TRBD1 (6 bases). This CDR3 contains 13 residues. V was shortened by 5 bases and J by 7 bases, with 13 bases between the two germline ends. CDR1 SGHRS and CDR2 YFSETQ come from the germline V gene. The CDR3 coding sequence is TGCGCCAGCAGACCGATACAGGGTAATGAGCAGTTCTTC. Translated: CASRPIQGNEQFF.